These T cell receptor beta chains were read from a single sample in a study of regulatory T cells in long-lasting Graves disease. TCRdb processed the multiplex PCR reads anew with MiXCR; each CDR3 protein has one entry. The data hold 450,000 to 600,000 distinct CDR3 sequences, with 13% observed a single time. The same sample was also studied in work on T cells in Graves' hyperthyroidism and ophthalmopathy.

The material sequenced was peripheral blood mononuclear cells (PBMCs), taken at new diagnosis, from a patient treated with antithyroid drugs. The source of these receptors is a man between 25 and 39 years old with Graves disease. CDR3s include the opening cysteine and the closing phenylalanine or tryptophan. The D gene is left open where the match is weak. Expanded clones get a size class; other rows say once, few or many, or leave the size out.

TRBV7-8,.,many,TRBJ2-3,CASSLVTYTPPDTQYF,TGTGCCAGCAGCTTAGTCACATACACTCCCCCCGATACGCAGTATTTT
TRBV5-1,.,few,TRBJ2-2,CASSHWTMNTGELFF,TGCGCCAGCAGTCATTGGACGATGAACACCGGGGAGCTGTTTTTT
TRBV19,.,.,TRBJ2-1,CASSRGPINDEQFF,TGTGCCAGTAGTAGGGGACCAATTAATGATGAGCAGTTCTTC
TRBV6-5,TRBD2,few,TRBJ2-2,CASSYQGLAGPRGTGELFF,TGTGCCAGCAGTTATCAGGGACTAGCGGGGCCCCGAGGCACCGGGGAGCTGTTTTTT
TRBV19,.,.,TRBJ2-7,CASSIGLGKRAHYEQYF,TGTGCCAGTAGTATAGGTCTCGGGAAGCGGGCCCACTACGAGCAGTACTTC
TRBV5-1,TRBD2,many,TRBJ2-7,CASSTTSGSVYVGYEQYF,TGCGCCAGCAGCACCACTAGCGGGAGCGTGTATGTCGGCTACGAGCAGTACTTC
TRBV5-1,.,.,TRBJ2-7,CASTSGHEQYF,TGCGCCAGCACCTCAGGACACGAGCAGTACTTC
TRBV29-1,.,few,TRBJ2-1,CSVEDFGWTPWSYNEQFF,TGCAGCGTTGAAGATTTCGGTTGGACCCCTTGGTCTTACAATGAGCAGTTCTTC
TRBV24-1,TRBD2,many,TRBJ2-1,CATSDPVYGGGAYNEQFF,TGTGCCACCAGTGACCCGGTTTATGGCGGGGGAGCCTACAATGAGCAGTTCTTC
TRBV2,.,.,TRBJ2-2,CASSEEGRSGTGELFF,TGTGCCAGCAGTGAAGAAGGCCGCTCGGGGACCGGGGAGCTGTTTTTT
TRBV27,TRBD1,many,TRBJ2-4,CASGESTGPGNIQYF,TGTGCCAGCGGTGAATCGACAGGGCCGGGGAACATTCAGTACTTC
TRBV12-5,TRBD2,few,TRBJ2-5,CASGSGSSGRTETQYF,TGTGCTAGTGGTTCCGGTTCAAGCGGGAGGACGGAGACCCAGTACTTC
TRBV12-5,.,many,TRBJ2-6,CASGLGLSGANVLTF,TGTGCTAGTGGTTTGGGACTCTCTGGGGCCAACGTCCTGACTTTC
TRBV18,.,few,TRBJ2-2,CASSPRQLAGTGELFF,TGTGCCAGCTCACCACGTCAACTAGCCGGTACCGGGGAGCTGTTTTTT
TRBV28,.,.,TRBJ1-6,CAIPQGKLDSPLHF,TGTGCCATCCCCCAGGGGAAGTTGGATTCACCCCTCCACTTT
TRBV6-1,TRBD1,many,TRBJ1-2,CASSEARGQSNYGYTF,TGTGCCAGCAGTGAAGCCAGGGGACAGTCTAACTATGGCTACACCTTC
TRBV10-1,TRBD2,.,TRBJ2-3,CASSGGLAVLTDTQYF,TGCGCCAGCAGTGGTGGACTAGCGGTGCTCACAGATACGCAGTATTTT
TRBV6-1,.,many,TRBJ1-1,CASQSRGMNTEAFF,TGTGCCAGCCAGTCGAGGGGGATGAACACTGAAGCTTTCTTT
TRBV5-5,TRBD2,.,TRBJ2-1,CASSPKTSGGPYSYNEQFF,TGTGCCAGCAGCCCTAAGACTAGCGGGGGCCCCTACTCCTACAATGAGCAGTTCTTC
TRBV19,.,few,TRBJ1-6,CASTQTGGTPLHF,TGTGCCAGTACCCAGACGGGGGGAACACCCCTCCACTTT
TRBV9,.,few,TRBJ1-5,CASSVPRCQPQHF,TGTGCCAGCAGCGTACCCCGATGCCAGCCCCAGCATTTT
TRBV11-2,TRBD2,many,TRBJ2-1,CASSSLPSGSNEQFF,TGTGCCAGCAGCAGCCTACCGAGCGGGAGTAATGAGCAGTTCTTC
TRBV20-1,TRBD2,few,TRBJ2-3,CSALEGLAGGPDTQYF,TGCAGTGCGCTCGAGGGACTAGCGGGAGGGCCTGATACGCAGTATTTT
TRBV16,.,.,TRBJ2-2,CASSEDLSLNTGELFF,TGTGCCAGCAGTGAAGACTTGTCGTTGAACACCGGGGAGCTGTTTTTT
TRBV29-1,.,few,TRBJ1-5,CSAGGGGQPQHF,TGCAGCGCTGGGGGAGGGGGACAGCCCCAGCATTTT
TRBV19,TRBD1,.,TRBJ2-7,CASRDRYEQYF,TGTGCCAGTAGGGACAGGTACGAGCAGTACTTC
TRBV3-1,.,many,TRBJ2-3,CASSQDTSTDTQYF,TGTGCCAGCAGCCAAGATACTAGCACAGATACGCAGTATTTT
TRBV6-1,.,many,TRBJ2-7,CASSGEGDYEQYF,TGTGCCAGCAGCGGGGAGGGGGACTACGAGCAGTACTTC
TRBV6-2/TRBV6-3,.,many,TRBJ2-3,CASSYREPDTQYF,TGTGCCAGCAGTTACCGGGAGCCAGATACGCAGTATTTT
TRBV9,.,many,TRBJ2-2,CASSGEGGTRTGELFF,TGTGCCAGCAGCGGAGAGGGCGGGACTCGGACCGGGGAGCTGTTTTTT
TRBV6-1,.,few,TRBJ1-4,CASSSTGGGGEKLFF,TGTGCCAGCAGCTCCACCGGGGGCGGGGGTGAAAAACTGTTTTTT
TRBV11-3,TRBD1,.,TRBJ1-2,CASSSGQGSLSTF,TGTGCCAGCAGCTCCGGACAGGGCTCTCTAAGCACCTTC
TRBV5-1,.,many,TRBJ2-7,CASSLAASKDSYEQYF,TGCGCCAGCAGCTTGGCGGCCTCAAAGGACTCCTACGAGCAGTACTTC
TRBV10-2,.,many,TRBJ2-7,CASSERASANEQYF,TGCGCCAGCAGTGAAAGGGCTAGCGCCAACGAGCAGTACTTC
TRBV15,TRBD2,once,TRBJ2-1,CATSGRGNPGLAGHSYNEQFF,TGTGCCACCAGCGGGAGAGGGAACCCCGGACTAGCGGGACATTCCTACAATGAGCAGTTCTTC
TRBV27,TRBD2,few,TRBJ2-5,CASSLFTGTSGRGKETQYF,TGTGCCAGCAGTTTATTCACAGGGACTAGCGGGAGAGGCAAAGAGACCCAGTACTTC
TRBV19,TRBD1,many,TRBJ1-2,CASSILGQGPYGYTF,TGTGCCAGTAGTATCCTGGGACAGGGACCCTATGGCTACACCTTC
TRBV12-3/TRBV12-4,TRBD2,many,TRBJ2-3,CASSFLAGGPTDTQYF,TGTGCCAGCAGTTTCCTAGCGGGAGGGCCCACAGATACGCAGTATTTT
TRBV13,TRBD1,few,TRBJ1-2,CASRGFEQGTSYTF,TGTGCCAGCAGAGGATTTGAACAGGGGACGAGCTACACCTTC
TRBV19,.,few,TRBJ1-1,CASSIERRTEAFF,TGTGCCAGTAGTATAGAACGGCGCACTGAAGCTTTCTTT
TRBV25-1,TRBD2,many,TRBJ2-1,CASSEELKGLATYNEQFF,TGTGCCAGCAGTGAAGAGCTCAAGGGACTAGCCACCTACAATGAGCAGTTCTTC
TRBV3-1,.,many,TRBJ2-2,CASSQEGAGELFF,TGTGCCAGCAGCCAAGAGGGCGCCGGGGAGCTGTTTTTT
TRBV12-3/TRBV12-4,.,many,TRBJ1-6,CASSSPRHLINSPLHF,TGTGCCAGCAGTTCCCCTCGACACCTCATTAATTCACCCCTCCACTTT
TRBV7-9,.,many,TRBJ1-5,CASSLEYQPQHF,TGTGCCAGCAGCTTAGAATATCAGCCCCAGCATTTT
TRBV18,.,once,TRBJ1-6,CASSDGRGNSPLHF,TGTGCCAGCTCCGATGGACGGGGGAATTCACCCCTCCACTTT